Listed here are 15 T cell receptor beta chains from one sample, sequenced in a study of blood T cells in healthy people across ages. Through a sample-barcoded 5' primer and a J-beta primer mix, a second PCR was run for roughly 6 to 12 cycles. TCRdb re-analysed the 5' RACE reads in MiXCR, keeping a single row per CDR3 protein. The sample holds roughly 900,000 distinct CDR3 sequences; roughly 43% are singletons and the top ten take under 15%. Sequences were obtained from blood. These receptors were obtained from a man younger than 45 in good health.

This chain uses TRBV28 with TRBJ1-2, with 9 bases aligning to TRBD1. Germline assignment: CDR1 MDHEN and CDR2 SYDVKM. The CDR3 runs to 16 residues. V was pared by 8 bases and J by 3 bases, with 13 bases of the junction left unmatched. CDR3 DNA: TGTGCCAGCCACACCAAACAGGGGGCGCCTTACTATGGCTACACCTTC. Its protein product is CASHTKQGAPYYGYTF.

At least ten counts were recorded for this clonotype. The chain recombines TRBV9 with TRBJ2-1; 9 nucleotides align to TRBD1. CDR3 length: 14 residues. The trim removed 1 base at V and 6 bases at J, leaving 2 bases unmatched. Per germline, CDR1 SGDLS and CDR2 YYNGEE. CDR3 sequence (DNA): TGTGCCAGCAGCGTAATGGGACAGGGCAATGAGCAGTTCTTC. This sequence encodes CASSVMGQGNEQFF.

V is TRBV20-1 and J is TRBJ2-1; 8 positions agree with TRBD1. The J call may be mistaken, given a closer DNA end match to TRBJ2-5. CDR3 length equals 14 residues. CDR1 is DFQATT and CDR2 is SNEGSKA in the germline V gene (reference sequence). The CDR3 protein is CSASAPRDRSPQYF. DNA for the CDR3: TGCAGTGCTAGCGCCCCCCGGGACAGGTCGCCCCAGTACTTC.

V is TRBV28 and J is TRBJ2-1, with D tentatively TRBD2 (7 bases). Per the germline V gene, CDR1 is MDHEN and CDR2 is SYDVKM. The CDR3 is 13 amino acids. With 5 bases removed from V and 8 bases from J, the gap between germline ends came to 13 bases. CDR3 DNA: TGTGCCAGCAGTAGGGGCGGGGGCTATGAGCAGTTCTTC. Its protein product is CASSRGGGYEQFF.

The rearrangement uses TRBV4-1 and TRBJ1-5; the D gene is possibly TRBD1 (5 bases). Trimming removed 0 bases at V and 7 bases at J, with 13 bases between. The CDR3 extends over 15 amino acids. Germline V gene data show CDR1 as MGHRA and CDR2 as YSYEKL. CDR3 amino acids: CASSQEGVGHQPQHF. The CDR3 region has the DNA TGCGCCAGCAGCCAAGAGGGGGTGGGCCACCAGCCCCAGCATTTT.

This clonotype appeared a few times. This rearrangement joins TRBV5-1 to TRBJ2-3, with D tentatively TRBD1 or TRBD2 (5 bases each). Germline CDR1 is SGHRS and CDR2 is YFSETQ. V was trimmed by 3 bases and J by 7 bases, leaving 18 bases between them. The CDR3 is 15 residues long. CDR3: CASSSGSVDTHTQYF. The CDR3 coding sequence is TGCGCCAGCAGCTCGGGATCCGTGGACACTCATACGCAGTATTTT.

This clonotype was seen more than once but under ten times. The CDR3 region is CASSQAGDLKSHEQYF. The CDR3 DNA reads as TGTGCCAGCAGCCAAGCGGGGGACCTCAAATCCCACGAGCAGTACTTC. J is TRBJ2-7 and V is TRBV4-2, with a weak D call TRBD2 (6 bases). The CDR3 is 16 residues long. Trimming took 1 base from V and 5 from J, leaving 18 bases between them. Germline CDR1 LGHNA, CDR2 YNFKEQ.

The V call is TRBV7-6, the J call TRBJ1-4; D is unclear. This CDR3 comprises 15 residues. Trimming took 6 bases from V and 0 from J, leaving 11 bases between them. The germline V gene encodes CDR1 SGHVS and CDR2 FNYEAQ. The CDR3, as DNA: TGTGCCAGCAGGGAGCGGACCGCAACTAATGAAAAACTGTTTTTT. Translation: CASRERTATNEKLFF. The complete variable domain, with remaining parts taken from reference TRBV7-6 and TRBJ1-4, reads GAGVSQSPRYKVTKRGQDVALRCDPISGHVSLYWYRQALGQGPEFLTYFNYEAQQDKSGLPNDRFSAERPEGSISTLTIQRTEQRDSAMYRCASRERTATNEKLFFGSGTQLSVL.

The gene calls are TRBV4-2 and TRBJ2-1, with 13 bases that match TRBD2. CDR3 length: 20 residues. Germline lookup yields CDR1 LGHNA and CDR2 YNFKEQ. The V and J ends lost 0 bases and 0 bases, in that order; junction bases with no gene match: 8. The CDR3 spells CASSQDIGLAGAHSYNEQFF. The CDR3 bases are TGTGCCAGCAGCCAAGATATTGGACTAGCGGGGGCCCACTCCTACAATGAGCAGTTCTTC.

This clonotype was seen a handful of times. The junction departs from germline at one end; a sequencing error may be responsible. CDR3 sequence: CASSEETGRQGGYTF. CDR3 DNA: TGTGCCAGCAGCGAAGAAACAGGACGCCAGGGCGGCTACACCTTC. The chain couples TRBV2 to TRBJ1-2, with D possibly TRBD1 on 5 matching bases. Germline CDR1 reads SNHLY; CDR2 reads FYNNEI. The CDR3 totals 15 residues.

V is TRBV6-1 and J is TRBJ1-5; TRBD1 matches 8 bases. Per germline, CDR1 MNHNS and CDR2 SASEGT. V lost 6 bases and J lost 4; bases outside the gene matches: 8. The CDR3 contains 15 residues. CDR3 DNA sequence: TGTGCCAGCAGCTTAGCCCGGACAGGGAATCAGCCCCAGCATTTT. Translation gives CASSLARTGNQPQHF.

This clonotype has only a few counts. The chain uses TRBV20-1 and TRBJ2-7; 8 bases map to TRBD1. The CDR3 spans 15 residues. From germline, CDR1 is DFQATT and CDR2 SNEGSKA (reference sequence). The ends lost 5 bases at V and 2 bases at J; junction bases unmatched: 11. In DNA, the CDR3 is TGCAGTGCTCCCAGCCGGAGGACAGGGCCCTACGAGCAGTACTTC. Amino acids: CSAPSRRTGPYEQYF.

The chain joins TRBV27 to TRBJ1-6, with no clear D. Germline V CDR1 and CDR2: MNHEY, SMNVEV (reference sequence). This CDR3 contains 13 residues. The V end was cut by 2 bases, the J end by 12 bases, with 11 bases between. The CDR3 reads CASSLNGDKPLHF. The CDR3 region has the DNA TGTGCCAGCAGTTTAAATGGCGACAAACCCCTCCACTTT.

A note on this clonotype: A read error is possible here, since a much larger clone lies one base away. The CDR3 loop reads CSARTTRLAGTDTQYF. The CDR3 bases are TGCAGTGCTAGAACTACAAGACTAGCAGGCACAGATACGCAGTATTTT. The chain links TRBV20-1 to TRBJ2-3; 7 nucleotides line up with TRBD2. V gave up 2 bases and J gave up 1 base; unmatched junction bases: 9. CDR1 and CDR2 from the germline V gene are DFQATT and SNEGSKA (reference sequence). CDR3 length: 16 amino acids.

V gene TRBV12-3 or TRBV12-4 combines with J gene TRBJ1-2; D remains ambiguous. V lost 6 bases and J lost 1, with 12 bases in between. CDR3 length equals 14 residues. The CDR3 region is CASSSDRINYGYTF. The CDR3, as DNA: TGTGCCAGCAGCTCTGACCGCATTAACTATGGCTACACCTTC.